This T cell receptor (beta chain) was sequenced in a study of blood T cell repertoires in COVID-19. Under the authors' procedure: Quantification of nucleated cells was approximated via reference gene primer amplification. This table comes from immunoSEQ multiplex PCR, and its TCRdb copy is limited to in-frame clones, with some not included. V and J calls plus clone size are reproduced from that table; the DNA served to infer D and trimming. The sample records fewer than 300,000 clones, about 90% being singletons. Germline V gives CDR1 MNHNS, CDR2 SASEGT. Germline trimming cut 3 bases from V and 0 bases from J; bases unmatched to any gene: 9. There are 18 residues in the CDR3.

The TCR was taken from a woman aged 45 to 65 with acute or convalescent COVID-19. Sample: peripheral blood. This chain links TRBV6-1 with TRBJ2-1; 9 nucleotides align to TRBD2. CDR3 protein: CASSDEPTSGGSYNEQFF. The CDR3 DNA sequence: TGTGCCAGCAGTGACGAACCGACTAGCGGAGGCTCCTACAATGAGCAGTTCTTC.